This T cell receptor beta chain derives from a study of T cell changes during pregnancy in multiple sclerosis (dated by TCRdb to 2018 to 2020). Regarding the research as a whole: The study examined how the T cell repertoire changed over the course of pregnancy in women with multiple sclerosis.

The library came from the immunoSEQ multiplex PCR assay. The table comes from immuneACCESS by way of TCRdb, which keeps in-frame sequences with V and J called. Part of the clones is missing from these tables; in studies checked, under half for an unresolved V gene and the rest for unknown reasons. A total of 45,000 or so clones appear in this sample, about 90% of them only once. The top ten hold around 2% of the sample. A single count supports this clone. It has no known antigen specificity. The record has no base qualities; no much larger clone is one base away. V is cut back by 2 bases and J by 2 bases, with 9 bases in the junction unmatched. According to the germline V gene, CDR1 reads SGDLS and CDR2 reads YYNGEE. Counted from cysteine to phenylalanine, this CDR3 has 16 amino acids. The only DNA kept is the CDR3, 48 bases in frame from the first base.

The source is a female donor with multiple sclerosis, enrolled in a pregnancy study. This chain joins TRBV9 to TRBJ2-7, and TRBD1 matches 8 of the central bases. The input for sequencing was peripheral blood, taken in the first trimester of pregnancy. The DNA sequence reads TGTGCCAGCAGCGTTGGTGCAGGGGGCATGGCCTACGAGCAGTACTTC. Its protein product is CASSVGAGGMAYEQYF.